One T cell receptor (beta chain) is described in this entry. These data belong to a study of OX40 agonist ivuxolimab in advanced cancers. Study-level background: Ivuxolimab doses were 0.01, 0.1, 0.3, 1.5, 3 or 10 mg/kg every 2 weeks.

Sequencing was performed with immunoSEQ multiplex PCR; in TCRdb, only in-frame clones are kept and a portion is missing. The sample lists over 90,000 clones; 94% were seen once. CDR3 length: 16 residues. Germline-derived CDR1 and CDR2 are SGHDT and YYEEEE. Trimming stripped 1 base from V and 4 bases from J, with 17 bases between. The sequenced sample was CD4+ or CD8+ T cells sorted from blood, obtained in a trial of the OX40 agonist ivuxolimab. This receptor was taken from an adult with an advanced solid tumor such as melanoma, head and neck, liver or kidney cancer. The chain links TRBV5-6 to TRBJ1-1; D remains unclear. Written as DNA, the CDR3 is TGTGCCAGCAGCTTGTTAATCGCCATCGCAGGCACTGAAGCTTTCTTT. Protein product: CASSLLIAIAGTEAFF.